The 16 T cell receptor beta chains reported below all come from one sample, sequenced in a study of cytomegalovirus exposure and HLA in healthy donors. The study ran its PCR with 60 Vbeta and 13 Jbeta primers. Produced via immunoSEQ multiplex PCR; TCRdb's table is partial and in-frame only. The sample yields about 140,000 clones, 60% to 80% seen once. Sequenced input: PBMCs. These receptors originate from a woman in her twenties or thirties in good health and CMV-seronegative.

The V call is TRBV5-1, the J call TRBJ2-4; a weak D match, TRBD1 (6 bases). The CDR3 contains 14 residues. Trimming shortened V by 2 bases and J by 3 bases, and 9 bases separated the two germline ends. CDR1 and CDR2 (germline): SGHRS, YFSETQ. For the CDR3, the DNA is TGCGCCAGCAGCTTACAGGGAGACAAAAACATTCAGTACTTC. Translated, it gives CASSLQGDKNIQYF. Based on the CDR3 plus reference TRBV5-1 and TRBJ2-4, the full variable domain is KAGVTQTPRYLIKTRGQQVTLSCSPISGHRSVSWYQQTPGQGLQFLFEYFSETQRNKGNFPGRFSGRQFSNSRSEMNVSTLELGDSALYLCASSLQGDKNIQYFGAGTRLSVL.

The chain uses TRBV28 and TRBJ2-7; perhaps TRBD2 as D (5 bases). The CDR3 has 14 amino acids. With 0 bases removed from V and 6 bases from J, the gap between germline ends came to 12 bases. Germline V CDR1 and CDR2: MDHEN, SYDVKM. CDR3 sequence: CASSLWLVRGEQYF. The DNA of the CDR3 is TGTGCCAGCAGTTTATGGCTAGTCCGGGGCGAGCAGTACTTC.

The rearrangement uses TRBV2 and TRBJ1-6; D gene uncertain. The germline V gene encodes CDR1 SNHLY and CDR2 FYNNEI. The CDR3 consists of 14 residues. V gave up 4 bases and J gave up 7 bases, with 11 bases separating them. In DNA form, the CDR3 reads TGTGCCAGCAGTGCTGAGGAGAACAATTCACCCCTCCACTTT. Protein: CASSAEENNSPLHF.

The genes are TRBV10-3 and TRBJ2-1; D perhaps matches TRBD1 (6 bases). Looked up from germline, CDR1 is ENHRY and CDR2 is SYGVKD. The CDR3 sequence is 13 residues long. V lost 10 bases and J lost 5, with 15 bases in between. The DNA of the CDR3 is TGTGCCACCGAATATGGGGACAACAATGAGCAGTTCTTC. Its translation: CATEYGDNNEQFF.

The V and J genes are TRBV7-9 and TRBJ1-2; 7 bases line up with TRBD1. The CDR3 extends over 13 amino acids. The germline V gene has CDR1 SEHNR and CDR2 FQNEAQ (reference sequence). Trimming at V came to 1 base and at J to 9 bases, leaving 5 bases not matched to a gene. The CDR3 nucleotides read TGTGCCAGCAGCTTAGGAGGGGGCATCAGCTACACCTTC. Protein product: CASSLGGGISYTF.

CDR3 sequence reads: CASSSSGTQYF. In nucleotides, the CDR3 is TGTGCCAGCAGTTCTAGCGGTACGCAGTATTTT. The rearrangement links TRBV6-6 to TRBJ2-3; 7 bases agree with TRBD2. J was trimmed by 8 bases and V by 4 bases; bases with no gene match: 0. The CDR3 length is 11 residues. Looked up from germline, CDR1 is MNHNY and CDR2 is SVGAGI (reference sequence).

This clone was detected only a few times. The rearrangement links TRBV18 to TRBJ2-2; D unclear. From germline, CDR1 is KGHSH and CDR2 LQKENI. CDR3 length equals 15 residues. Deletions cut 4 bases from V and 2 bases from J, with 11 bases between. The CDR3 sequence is CASSLDIVNTGELFF. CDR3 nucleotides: TGTGCCAGCTCACTCGACATAGTAAACACCGGGGAGCTGTTTTTT.

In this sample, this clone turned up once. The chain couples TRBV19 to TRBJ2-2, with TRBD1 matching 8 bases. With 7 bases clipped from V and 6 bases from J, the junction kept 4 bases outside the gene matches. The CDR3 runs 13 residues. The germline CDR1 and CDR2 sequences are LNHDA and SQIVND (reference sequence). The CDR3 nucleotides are TGTGCCAGTACCCTACAGGGGGCCGGGGAGCTGTTTTTT. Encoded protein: CASTLQGAGELFF.

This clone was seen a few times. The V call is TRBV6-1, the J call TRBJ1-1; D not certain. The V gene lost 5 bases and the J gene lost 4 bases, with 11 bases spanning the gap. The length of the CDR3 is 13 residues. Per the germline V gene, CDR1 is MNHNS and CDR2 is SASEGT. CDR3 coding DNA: TGTGCCAGCAGTACCGGGAGTGTCACTGAAGCTTTCTTT. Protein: CASSTGSVTEAFF.

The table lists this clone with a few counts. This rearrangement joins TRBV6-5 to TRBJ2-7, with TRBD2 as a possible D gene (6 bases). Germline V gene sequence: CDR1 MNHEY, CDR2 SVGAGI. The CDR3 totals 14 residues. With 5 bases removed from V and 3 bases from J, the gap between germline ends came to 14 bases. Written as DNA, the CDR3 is TGTGCCAGCAGTAAGACTCTGACTAGCTACGAGCAGTACTTC. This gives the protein CASSKTLTSYEQYF.

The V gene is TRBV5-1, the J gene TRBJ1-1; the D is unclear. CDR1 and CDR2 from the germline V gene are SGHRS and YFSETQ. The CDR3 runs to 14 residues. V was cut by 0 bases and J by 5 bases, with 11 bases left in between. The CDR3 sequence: CASSLVRKETEAFF. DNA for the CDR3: TGCGCCAGCAGCTTGGTCAGGAAGGAAACTGAAGCTTTCTTT.

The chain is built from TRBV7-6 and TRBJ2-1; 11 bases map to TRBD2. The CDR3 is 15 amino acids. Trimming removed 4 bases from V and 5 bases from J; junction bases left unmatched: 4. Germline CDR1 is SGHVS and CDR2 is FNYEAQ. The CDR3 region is CASSWRLAGHNEQFF. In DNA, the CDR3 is TGTGCCAGCAGCTGGCGACTAGCGGGGCACAATGAGCAGTTCTTC.

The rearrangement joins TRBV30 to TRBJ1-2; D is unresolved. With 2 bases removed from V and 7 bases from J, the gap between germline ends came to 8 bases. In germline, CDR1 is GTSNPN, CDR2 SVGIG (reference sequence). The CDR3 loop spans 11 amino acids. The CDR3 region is CAWSNSAGYTF. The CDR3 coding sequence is TGTGCCTGGAGTAACTCTGCTGGCTACACCTTC.

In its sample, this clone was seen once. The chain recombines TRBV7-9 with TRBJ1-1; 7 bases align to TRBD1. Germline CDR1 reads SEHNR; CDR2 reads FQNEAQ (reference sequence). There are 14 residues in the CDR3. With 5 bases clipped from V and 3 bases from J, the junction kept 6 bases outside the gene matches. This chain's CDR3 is CASSAQQGHTEAFF. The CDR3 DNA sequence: TGTGCCAGCAGCGCCCAACAGGGGCACACTGAAGCTTTCTTT.

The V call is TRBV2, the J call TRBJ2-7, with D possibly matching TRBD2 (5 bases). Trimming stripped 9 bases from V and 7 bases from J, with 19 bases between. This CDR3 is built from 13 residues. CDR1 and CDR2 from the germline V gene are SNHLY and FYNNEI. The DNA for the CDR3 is TGTGCCAGAAAAAGCCTACAGAGGAGGGAGCAGTACTTC. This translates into CARKSLQRREQYF.

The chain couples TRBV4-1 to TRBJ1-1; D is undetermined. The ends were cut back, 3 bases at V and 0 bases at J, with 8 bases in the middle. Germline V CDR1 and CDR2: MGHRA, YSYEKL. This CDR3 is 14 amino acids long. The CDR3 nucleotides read TGCGCCAGCAGCCAGTTACAGATGAACACTGAAGCTTTCTTT. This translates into CASSQLQMNTEAFF.